This passage covers 28 T cell receptor beta chains from one sample sequenced in a study of shared clonotypes between healthy human individuals. TCRdb keeps only in-frame clones here, not all; method: immunoSEQ multiplex PCR. The repertoire has around 2,000,000 clones, roughly 94% of them found once; the top ten carry 0.13%. Sample: naive CD4+ T cells sorted from blood. Subset reported: CD45RA+ positively selected. The receptors shown here come from a man between 18 and 35 years old in good health.

J is TRBJ2-3 and V is TRBV7-2, with a tentative D call TRBD2 (6 bases). Germline assignment: CDR1 SGHTA and CDR2 FQGNSA. Trimming shortened V by 5 bases and J by 3 bases, and 15 bases separated the two germline ends. The CDR3 totals 15 residues. The CDR3 protein is CASSTPRLATDTQYF. DNA of the CDR3: TGTGCCAGCAGCACCCCGAGGCTAGCGACAGATACGCAGTATTTT.

The rearrangement links TRBV25-1 to TRBJ2-3; D not resolved. Trimming removed 6 bases from V and 0 bases from J, with 10 bases in between. Germline V gene data show CDR1 as MGHDK and CDR2 as SYGVNS. The CDR3 spans 14 residues. CDR3 loop: CASRKTHSTDTQYF. CDR3 DNA sequence: TGTGCCAGCAGGAAGACACACAGCACAGATACGCAGTATTTT.

The chain joins TRBV28 to TRBJ1-6; unclear D gene. Germline loops: CDR1 MDHEN, CDR2 SYDVKM. V was clipped by 7 bases and J by 7 bases, with 20 bases between them. The CDR3 contains 16 residues. The CDR3 is CASTLLRGSENSPLHF. The CDR3 DNA sequence: TGTGCCAGCACTCTTTTGCGGGGATCGGAAAATTCACCCCTCCACTTT.

V usage is TRBV6-5 and J usage is TRBJ2-1, with 7 bases matching TRBD1. The CDR3 spans 13 residues. The V gene end was trimmed by 6 bases and the J gene end by 10 bases; junction bases not matched to a gene: 9. Germline V gene sequence: CDR1 MNHEY, CDR2 SVGAGI. The CDR3 loop reads CASRTDRKTEQFF. The CDR3 coding sequence is TGTGCCAGCAGAACGGACAGGAAAACAGAGCAGTTCTTC.

V is TRBV19 and J is TRBJ1-3; D might be TRBD1 (6 bases). Trimming stripped 6 bases from V and 0 bases from J, with 12 bases between. Germline-derived CDR1 and CDR2 are LNHDA and SQIVND (reference sequence). There are 15 residues in the CDR3. CDR3 sequence reads: CASSNTGSSGNTIYF. In nucleotides, the CDR3 is TGTGCCAGTAGCAATACAGGGAGCTCTGGAAACACCATATATTTT.

The chain carries TRBV6-5 and TRBJ1-1; D uncertain. V lost 4 bases, J lost 6 bases, and 12 bases lay in between. CDR3 length: 13 residues. Germline V gives CDR1 MNHEY, CDR2 SVGAGI. CDR3 region: CASSSTINAEAFF. In DNA form, the CDR3 reads TGTGCCAGCAGTTCAACTATTAATGCTGAAGCTTTCTTT.

The rearrangement joins TRBV6-4 to TRBJ2-3; D might be TRBD2 (7 bases). There are 15 residues in the CDR3. V was clipped by 3 bases and J by 4 bases, with 14 bases between them. CDR1 and CDR2 (germline): MRHNA, SNTAGT. This chain's CDR3 is CASSESGTQADTQYF. The CDR3 DNA reads as TGTGCCAGCAGTGAAAGCGGGACACAGGCAGATACGCAGTATTTT.

The chain has TRBV7-2 and TRBJ1-2; D remains unclear. Trimming left V 1 base short and J 0 bases short, with 9 bases between. Germline loops: CDR1 SGHTA, CDR2 FQGNSA. The CDR3 covers 15 residues. This CDR3 is CASSLGTEANYGYTF. The CDR3 DNA follows: TGTGCCAGCAGCTTAGGGACCGAGGCTAACTATGGCTACACCTTC.

The J gene is TRBJ2-7, the V gene TRBV10-3; D remains ambiguous. Germline-derived CDR1 and CDR2 are ENHRY and SYGVKD. This CDR3 is built from 14 residues. The V end was cut by 3 bases, the J end by 0 bases, with 9 bases between. In nucleotides, the CDR3 is TGTGCCATCAGTGACGGAAAGAGCTCCTACGAGCAGTACTTC. The encoded protein is CAISDGKSSYEQYF.

J is TRBJ1-2 and V is TRBV29-1, with 9 bases identical to TRBD1. Trimming took 6 bases from V and 3 from J; bases not matched to a gene: 5. The germline gives CDR1 SQVTM, CDR2 ANQGSEA. The CDR3 extends over 13 amino acids. CDR3 DNA: TGCAGCGTCCGCCGGGACAGGGACTATGGCTACACCTTC. Its protein is CSVRRDRDYGYTF.

The genes are TRBV7-2 and TRBJ1-2, with TRBD1 identical over 7 bases. Germline CDR1 SGHTA, CDR2 FQGNSA. The CDR3 sequence is 14 residues long. J lost 4 bases, V lost 4 bases, and 6 bases had no gene match. The DNA for the CDR3 is TGTGCCAGCAGCTATGACAGGGTCCCCTATGGCTACACCTTC. The encoded protein is CASSYDRVPYGYTF.

The gene calls are TRBV25-1 and TRBJ2-7, with D possibly TRBD1 on 7 matching bases. This CDR3 has 15 amino acids. Trimming stripped 8 bases from V and 3 bases from J, with 20 bases between. Germline CDR1 and CDR2: MGHDK and SYGVNS. The CDR3 sequence is CASRGDSLGRYEQYF. CDR3 nucleotide sequence: TGTGCCAGCCGCGGGGACAGTCTCGGCCGCTACGAGCAGTACTTC.

The chain joins TRBV23-1 to TRBJ2-7, with 7 bases aligning to TRBD1. TRBV23-1 has ORF status, its function being uncertain. With V trimmed by 0 bases and J by 4 bases, 3 bases remained unmatched. This CDR3 comprises 14 residues. CDR3 DNA sequence: TGCGCCAGCAGTCAATCGGTCAGGGGGTACGAGCAGTACTTC. Translating it yields CASSQSVRGYEQYF.

The J gene is TRBJ2-5, the V gene TRBV6-6, with D tentatively TRBD2 (6 bases). The CDR3 sequence is 15 residues long. CDR1 and CDR2 (germline): MNHNY, SVGAGI (reference sequence). The V end was cut by 0 bases, the J end by 5 bases, with 13 bases between. In nucleotides, the CDR3 is TGTGCCAGCAGTTACTCGCCGGGAGATCGGGAGACCCAGTACTTC. This sequence encodes CASSYSPGDRETQYF.

As DNA, the CDR3 is TGTGCCAGCAGCATGGGGTCCGGCTACGAGCAGTACTTC. As protein: CASSMGSGYEQYF. The V and J genes are TRBV6-6 and TRBJ2-7, with D unresolved. The CDR3 contains 13 residues. Germline lookup yields CDR1 MNHNY and CDR2 SVGAGI (reference sequence). The V gene lost 6 bases and the J gene lost 3 bases, with 12 bases spanning the gap.

The V call is TRBV28, the J call TRBJ2-7, with TRBD2 identical over 10 bases. V lost 5 bases, J lost 1 base, and 8 bases stayed unmatched. Germline CDR1 and CDR2: MDHEN and SYDVKM. The CDR3 sequence is 16 residues long. The CDR3 DNA follows: TGTGCCAGCAGTCCAATAGGACTAGCGGTATCCTACGAGCAGTACTTC. It codes for CASSPIGLAVSYEQYF. Looking up the rest from reference TRBV28 and TRBJ2-7 gives the full variable domain: DVKVTQSSRYLVKRTGEKVFLECVQDMDHENMFWYRQDPGLGLRLIYFSYDVKMKEKGDIPEGYSVSREKKERFSLILESASTNQTSMYLCASSPIGLAVSYEQYFGPGTRLTVT.

This clone was observed once. The chain uses TRBV18 and TRBJ1-1, with 9 bases fitting TRBD1. Losses at the gene ends were 4 bases for V and 4 bases for J; bases not matched to a gene: 4. Per germline, CDR1 KGHSH and CDR2 LQKENI. This CDR3 has 14 residues. CDR3 nucleotide sequence: TGTGCCAGCTCACGGGGGACAGGGAGCACTGAAGCTTTCTTT. Protein sequence: CASSRGTGSTEAFF.

With regard to this clone: The sample holds other DNA sequences that translate to the same CDR3. V usage is TRBV7-9 and J usage is TRBJ2-5; D is possibly TRBD2 (6 bases). Trimming stripped 8 bases from V and 5 bases from J, with 6 bases between. In germline, CDR1 is SEHNR, CDR2 FQNEAQ (reference sequence). This CDR3 region has 10 residues. CDR3 DNA: TGTGCCAGCCGGGGGGAGACCCAGTACTTC. Its protein product is CASRGETQYF.

This sequence joins TRBV29-1 and TRBJ1-4; D gene ambiguous. This CDR3 has 11 residues. Trimming left V 5 bases short and J 0 bases short, with 1 base between. The germline gives CDR1 SQVTM, CDR2 ANQGSEA. This chain's CDR3 is CSVSTNEKLFF. As DNA, the CDR3 is TGCAGCGTTTCAACTAATGAAAAACTGTTTTTT.

Regarding this clone: The germline gene is not matched at one end of the junction; a read error may be the cause. The CDR3 nucleotides are TGTGCTAGCAGCTTATTAGGGACTGATACGCAGTATTTT. Translated, it gives CASSLLGTDTQYF. The rearrangement joins TRBV7-7 to TRBJ2-3; D may be TRBD2 (6 bases). Germline CDR1 reads SSHAT; CDR2 reads FNYEAQ (reference sequence). This CDR3 contains 13 residues.

The V gene is TRBV7-9, the J gene TRBJ2-7, with D possibly being TRBD2 (7 bases). Trimming took off 5 bases at V and 3 bases at J, with 14 bases between the two ends. The CDR3 loop spans 14 amino acids. The germline V gene has CDR1 SEHNR and CDR2 FQNEAQ (reference sequence). The CDR3 nucleotides are TGTGCCAGCAGCCTAGGGGGGGCCCTCTACGAGCAGTACTTC. As protein: CASSLGGALYEQYF.

This chain uses TRBV20-1 with TRBJ2-1; unclear D gene. CDR1 and CDR2 from the germline V gene are DFQATT and SNEGSKA (reference sequence). Trimming took off 6 bases at V and 4 bases at J, with 7 bases between the two ends. CDR3 length: 11 residues. CDR3 in amino acids: CSAASYNEQFF. The CDR3, as DNA: TGCAGTGCGGCCAGTTACAATGAGCAGTTCTTC.

The chain couples TRBV18 to TRBJ2-7, with D perhaps TRBD1 (6 bases). There are 12 residues in the CDR3. Germline V gene data show CDR1 as KGHSH and CDR2 as LQKENI. The V gene lost 3 bases and the J gene lost 12 bases, with 15 bases spanning the gap. The CDR3 DNA sequence: TGTGCCAGCTCACCGTATGGGGACACGCGGTACTTC. Its translation: CASSPYGDTRYF.

A remark on this clone: The identical CDR3 is also encoded by other nucleotide sequences in the sample. The chain joins TRBV5-1 to TRBJ1-2, with D unresolved. Trimming shortened V by 0 bases and J by 0 bases, and 3 bases separated the two germline ends. The germline V gene encodes CDR1 SGHRS and CDR2 YFSETQ. CDR3 length: 13 amino acids. CDR3 in DNA: TGCGCCAGCAGCTTGGGGCCTAACTATGGCTACACCTTC. It translates to CASSLGPNYGYTF.

The chain carries TRBV29-1 and TRBJ2-7; no firm D call. CDR1 is SQVTM, CDR2 ANQGSEA, per germline. There are 12 residues in the CDR3. Between the trimmed V and J ends, which lost 4 bases and 3 bases, there was a span of 10 bases. The CDR3 nucleotides read TGCAGCGTTGTAGTCCTTGGCTACGAGCAGTACTTC. Its protein product is CSVVVLGYEQYF.

V gene TRBV5-4 combines with J gene TRBJ2-7; TRBD2 aligns across 11 bases. Trimming cost V 1 base and J 3 bases; bases outside gene matches: 9. The CDR3 totals 17 residues. Germline V gene sequence: CDR1 SGHNT, CDR2 YYREEE (reference sequence). In DNA, the CDR3 is TGTGCCAGCAGCTTGTCTAGCGGGGGGAAACCCTACTACGAGCAGTACTTC. Amino acid sequence: CASSLSSGGKPYYEQYF.

The chain links TRBV19 to TRBJ2-7; TRBD1 agrees at 10 bases. Trimming took 6 bases from V and 5 from J; bases not matched to a gene: 7. The germline gives CDR1 LNHDA, CDR2 SQIVND (reference sequence). CDR3 length equals 14 residues. As DNA, the CDR3 is TGTGCCAGTAGCCCCGACAGGGGGCACGACGAGCAGTACTTC. Translating gives CASSPDRGHDEQYF.

V usage is TRBV5-4 and J usage is TRBJ2-5, with 11 bases aligning to TRBD2. From germline, CDR1 is SGHNT and CDR2 YYREEE (reference sequence). The CDR3 runs to 16 residues. V lost 4 bases, J lost 7 bases, and 12 bases stayed unmatched. Here the CDR3 reads CASSVTSGRSRGTQYF. DNA of the CDR3: TGTGCCAGCAGCGTAACTAGCGGGAGAAGTCGAGGGACCCAGTACTTC.